This TCR beta chain was identified during a study of blood T cell repertoires in COVID-19 (TCRdb year 2020). Study-wide context: Collaborator samples came from the United States, Italy and Spain and covered acute and convalescent phases of COVID-19. The material from the prospective study consisted of cDNA or gDNA derived from T cells, B-cell-depleted T cells, or PBMCs. Deeply sampled blood TCRbeta repertoires from subjects exposed to, actively infected with, or recovered from COVID-19 were included in the dataset. The repertoires were released in a freely available public database meant as a resource for research on the immune response to SARS-CoV-2. The samples were drawn from the first 160 participants of the ongoing ImmuneRACE study and from some 1,300 subjects provided by 6 global collaborators. The sample metadata nearly always contained a de-identified subject ID, COVID-19 status, age in years and sex. Where available, HLA class I and class II types were taken from metadata supplied by the sample provider and were not determined by assay-based typing.

The germline ends are 21 bases apart after V is trimmed by 4 bases and J by 7 bases. Taken from cysteine to phenylalanine, the CDR3 has 17 residues. The CDR3 DNA has 51 bases and is translated from base 1. The germline V gene (reference sequence) supplies CDR1 SGHNT and CDR2 YYREEE. Comment on this clone: Its antigen is unknown. Base quality data are lacking; no much larger clone is found one base away.

TCRbeta CDR3 regions were amplified from genomic DNA using the immunoSEQ Assay, a bias-controlled multiplex PCR. The study's processing was this. Nucleated cell counts per sample were estimated from amplification of reference gene primers within the assay. Sequence reads were collapsed and filtered to measure the absolute abundance of every unique TCRbeta CDR3 rearrangement. For each sample, productive Simpson clonality was calculated as the square root of Simpson's diversity index over productive rearrangements. TCRdb limited this immuneACCESS table to in-frame rearrangements with V and J called. A share of clones is missing; checked studies link under half to unresolved V genes, and the rest is unexplained. The V and J calls and clone size were taken over from that table, and D and trimming were inferred from the DNA. This sample comprises 400,000 or so clones, 89% of them detected only once. About 1.6% of the sample is taken by the ten largest.

The study at large found these results: The quantity of clinical and demographic metadata differed by source and by participant and was supplied without curation.

At one collaborating source in Seattle, patients were enrolled during active infection and were followed longitudinally through the course of disease. Whole blood was collected in K2EDTA tubes by collaborating institutions according to the institutions' own protocols. For TCRbeta analysis, collaborators shipped samples in one of three forms: frozen whole blood, isolated PBMCs, or DNA extracted from either of those sample types. This clonotype originated in a woman between 40 and 55 years old with COVID-19, enrolled during active disease. The rearrangement joined TRBV5-4 to TRBJ2-6; perhaps TRBD2 is the D gene, with 5 bases matching. Sequencing was performed on peripheral blood. The DNA reads TGTGCCAGCAGCAGGGTCCCAGCGGCCTTGAAAGCCAACGTCCTGACTTTC. Translated, this is CASSRVPAALKANVLTF.